This is a list of T cell receptor beta chains from one sample in a study of cytomegalovirus exposure and HLA in healthy donors. Clones were read by immunoSEQ multiplex PCR, and TCRdb kept only the in-frame ones, dropping some. The sample lists about 120,000 clones, roughly 90% seen once, with approximately 2% in the top ten. The sample consisted of PBMCs. Every receptor here comes from a woman between 18 and 29 years old in good health and CMV-seronegative. The CDR3 runs from the conserved cysteine through the conserved F or W. The D gene is left open where the match is weak. Expanded clones get a size class; other rows say once, few or many, or leave the size out.

j_call | v_call | d_call | clone_size | cdr3_nt | cdr3_aa
TRBJ2-5 | TRBV27 | . | . | TGTGCCAGCAGTTTATCGTCAGGGAGCGGGGAGACCCAGTACTTC | CASSLSSGSGETQYF
TRBJ2-5 | TRBV27 | TRBD2 | . | TGTGCCAGCAGTTTAATAGCGGGAGGCGCGGGAGAGACCCAGTACTTC | CASSLIAGGAGETQYF
TRBJ2-7 | TRBV9 | . | . | TGTGCCAGCAGCGTAGCTGGTACTACCTACGAGCAGTACTTC | CASSVAGTTYEQYF
TRBJ1-2 | TRBV5-6 | . | . | TGTGCCAGCAGCTTGGGACAGAACTATGGCTACACCTTC | CASSLGQNYGYTF
TRBJ2-1 | TRBV5-1 | . | . | TGCGCCAGCAGGGTCCGGGGGAACCATGAGCAGTTCTTC | CASRVRGNHEQFF
TRBJ1-4 | TRBV14 | . | . | TGTGCCAGCAGCCAAGATGCACTGAGACGGGGAAAACTGTTTTTT | CASSQDALRRGKLFF
TRBJ2-1 | TRBV4-2 | TRBD2 | . | TGTGCCAGCAGCCAAGATTGGCGACTAGCGGGAGAGTCCTACAATGAGCAGTTCTTC | CASSQDWRLAGESYNEQFF
TRBJ2-1 | TRBV5-1 | TRBD1 | . | TGCGCCAGCAGCCCCAGACAGGGGGCGTACAATGAGCAGTTCTTC | CASSPRQGAYNEQFF
TRBJ1-2 | TRBV6-1 | TRBD1 | . | TGTGCCACCCTTCGGGACAGGGGCTATGGCTACACCTTC | CATLRDRGYGYTF
TRBJ2-2 | TRBV5-1 | . | . | TGCGCCAGCAGCTTATATTTCGACGGGACCGGGGAGCTGTTTTTT | CASSLYFDGTGELFF
TRBJ1-4 | TRBV9 | TRBD1 | . | TGTGCCAGCAGCGTCGGGACAGGGGATAATGAAAAACTGTTTTTT | CASSVGTGDNEKLFF
TRBJ1-1 | TRBV28 | . | . | TGTGCCAGCAGGGGGCCGGAGAACACTGAAGCTTTCTTT | CASRGPENTEAFF
TRBJ2-1 | TRBV27 | TRBD2 | . | TGTGCCAGCAGTTTGGGACTAGCTGCCTCGAGGGAGCAGTTCTTC | CASSLGLAASREQFF
TRBJ1-1 | TRBV11-1 | . | . | TGTGCCAGCAGCTTAGCAAGAGGTTACGATGAAGCTTTCTTT | CASSLARGYDEAFF
TRBJ1-1 | TRBV30 | . | . | TGTGCCTGGAGGAGGAAATTTACCCCGAACACTGAAGCTTTCTTT | CAWRRKFTPNTEAFF
TRBJ1-5 | TRBV5-1 | . | . | TGCGCCAGCAGCTTGGCCCCTAATCAGCCCCAGCATTTT | CASSLAPNQPQHF
TRBJ2-7 | TRBV2 | TRBD2 | . | TGTGCCACTAGGGGACTAGCGGGGGATGGCTCCTACGAGCAGTACTTC | CATRGLAGDGSYEQYF
TRBJ1-3 | TRBV6-4 | . | . | TGTGCCAGCAGGGCCCCCGTTCGATTACCCACTGGAAACACCATATATTTT | CASRAPVRLPTGNTIYF
TRBJ1-2 | TRBV7-8 | . | once | TGTGCCAGCAGCCGAGAGGCAGATAACTATGGCTACACCTTC | CASSREADNYGYTF
TRBJ2-7 | TRBV29-1 | . | . | TGCAGCGTTGGCCCGGCCGGGAGCGAGCAGTACTTC | CSVGPAGSEQYF
TRBJ1-1 | TRBV13 | . | . | TGTGCCAGCAGCACGGGAGAAAGGAACACTGAAGCTTTCTTT | CASSTGERNTEAFF
TRBJ2-1 | TRBV4-3 | . | few | TGCGCCAGCAGCCAAGGCCGCGGGGGCCACAATGAGCAGTTCTTC | CASSQGRGGHNEQFF
TRBJ1-3 | TRBV5-3 | TRBD1 | . | TGTGCCAGAAGCTTGGCCGGGGGACAGGTTAGTCCCTGGGACACCATATATTTT | CARSLAGGQVSPWDTIYF
TRBJ2-3 | TRBV2 | TRBD2 | . | TGTGCCAGCAGTGTGGGTTTTAGCGGGAGGGTTACGGATACGCAGTATTTT | CASSVGFSGRVTDTQYF
TRBJ2-3 | TRBV5-6 | . | . | TGTGCCAGCAGCTTGATCAGGGACTTCGACCCAGATACGCAGTATTTT | CASSLIRDFDPDTQYF
TRBJ2-6 | TRBV28 | . | . | TGTGCCAGCAGTTTACAGGGGGGATCTGGGGCCAACGTCCTGACTTTC | CASSLQGGSGANVLTF
TRBJ2-5 | TRBV7-9 | . | . | TGTGCCAGCAGCTTACTGGGGGCCGGACACTCAGAGGCCCAGTACTTC | CASSLLGAGHSEAQYF
TRBJ2-2 | TRBV6-6 | TRBD1 | . | TGTGCCAGCAGTCAGGGACAGGGGGCCGGGGAGCTGTTTTTT | CASSQGQGAGELFF
TRBJ2-7 | TRBV2 | TRBD2 | . | TGTGCCAGCAGGGGACTATCATCCTACGAGCAGTACTTC | CASRGLSSYEQYF
TRBJ2-3 | TRBV7-9 | TRBD2 | . | TGTGCCAGCAGCCAACGGGGGGTCTCCACAGATACGCAGTATTTT | CASSQRGVSTDTQYF
TRBJ2-7 | TRBV28 | . | . | TGTGCCAGCAGTCTCCAGGGGAGCTCCTACGAGCAGTACTTC | CASSLQGSSYEQYF
TRBJ2-5 | TRBV2 | TRBD2 | . | TGTGCCAGCAGTGGTCTAGCGGGGCCCCAAGAGACCCAGTACTTC | CASSGLAGPQETQYF
TRBJ2-7 | TRBV5-4 | TRBD1 | . | TGTGCCAGCAGCGCAACGGGACAGGGTGAGCAGTACTTC | CASSATGQGEQYF
TRBJ2-1 | TRBV4-1 | . | . | TGCGCCAGCAGTCAAACTTCGGGGGACGCTTACAATGAGCAGTTCTTC | CASSQTSGDAYNEQFF
TRBJ2-1 | TRBV5-6 | . | . | TGTGCCAGCAGCTTGGTTGTAGCAGTCAACAATGAGCAGTTCTTC | CASSLVVAVNNEQFF
TRBJ1-4 | TRBV30 | . | . | TGTGCCTGGACCGTACCGGGATATATGTTTTTT | CAWTVPGYMFF
TRBJ1-2 | TRBV7-2 | . | . | TGTGCCAGCAGCTTAGAGGTGGACTCCTATGGCTACACCTTC | CASSLEVDSYGYTF
TRBJ2-1 | TRBV14 | . | . | TGTGCCAGCAGTCCAACACACACCGACAAATTCTACAATGAGCAGTTCTTC | CASSPTHTDKFYNEQFF
TRBJ2-3 | TRBV5-6 | . | . | TGTGCCAGCAGCTTTGTTCCGGGAAGCTGGGCAGATACGCAGTATTTT | CASSFVPGSWADTQYF
TRBJ2-7 | TRBV6-1 | . | . | TGTGCCAGCAGTGAAAATCGGGCCAGGGCCTACGAGCAGTACTTC | CASSENRARAYEQYF
TRBJ2-7 | TRBV5-1 | . | . | TGCGCCAGCAGCTTGGGACACCTCTACGAGCAGTACTTC | CASSLGHLYEQYF
TRBJ2-5 | TRBV28 | . | . | TGTGCCAGCAGTGACACAGGGTCAGGGACCCAGTACTTC | CASSDTGSGTQYF
TRBJ1-5 | TRBV15 | . | . | TGTGCCACCAGCAGAGGGGCAGGCAATCAGCCCCAGCATTTT | CATSRGAGNQPQHF
TRBJ2-7 | TRBV6-1 | TRBD2 | . | TGTGCCAGCAACCTGCGGGAGATGCCCTACGAGCAGTACTTC | CASNLREMPYEQYF
TRBJ1-1 | TRBV28 | . | . | TGTGCCAGCAGTTTAGAACAGGTCGGCACTGAAGCTTTCTTT | CASSLEQVGTEAFF
TRBJ2-7 | TRBV15 | . | . | TGTGCCACCAGGGGTGATGGGGCAAGATCAGAGCAGTACTTC | CATRGDGARSEQYF
TRBJ1-5 | TRBV2 | . | . | TGTGCCAGCAGTGGAATGGGGGCAAATCAGCCCCAGCATTTT | CASSGMGANQPQHF
TRBJ1-2 | TRBV5-1 | TRBD1 | . | TGCGCCAGCAGCGGTACCGGGACAGGGGGGAGGGCCTATGGCTACACCTTC | CASSGTGTGGRAYGYTF
TRBJ2-7 | TRBV7-2 | TRBD2 | . | TGTGCCAGCAGCTTATCAGCTAGCGGTTCCTACGAGCAGTACTTC | CASSLSASGSYEQYF
TRBJ2-7 | TRBV5-4 | TRBD2 | . | TGTGCCAGCAGCTTAAGCGGGGGGACTCCCTACGAGCAGTACTTC | CASSLSGGTPYEQYF
TRBJ2-7 | TRBV28 | TRBD1 | . | TGTGCCAGCAGGAGACAGGGCCCTCCCTACGAGCAGTACTTC | CASRRQGPPYEQYF
TRBJ2-7 | TRBV11-1 | TRBD1 | . | TGTGCCAGCAGCTCGGGACAGGGCCCCGACATGAGTTACTTC | CASSSGQGPDMSYF
TRBJ2-7 | TRBV6-6 | TRBD2 | . | TGTGCCAGCAGAGTTCTAGCGGGAGGGGCCTACGAGCAGTACTTC | CASRVLAGGAYEQYF
TRBJ1-2 | TRBV6-1 | TRBD1 | . | TGTGCCAGCAGTTCCCCAGGGGGTACTCCCTACACCTTC | CASSSPGGTPYTF
TRBJ2-2 | TRBV27 | . | . | TGTGCCAGCCGACGGAACAGTGGAACAGGCACCGGGGAGCTGTTTTTT | CASRRNSGTGTGELFF
TRBJ1-1 | TRBV6-5 | TRBD1 | . | TGTGCCAGCAGTTTCGGACAGGGCATTCGCTCTGAAGCTTTCTTT | CASSFGQGIRSEAFF